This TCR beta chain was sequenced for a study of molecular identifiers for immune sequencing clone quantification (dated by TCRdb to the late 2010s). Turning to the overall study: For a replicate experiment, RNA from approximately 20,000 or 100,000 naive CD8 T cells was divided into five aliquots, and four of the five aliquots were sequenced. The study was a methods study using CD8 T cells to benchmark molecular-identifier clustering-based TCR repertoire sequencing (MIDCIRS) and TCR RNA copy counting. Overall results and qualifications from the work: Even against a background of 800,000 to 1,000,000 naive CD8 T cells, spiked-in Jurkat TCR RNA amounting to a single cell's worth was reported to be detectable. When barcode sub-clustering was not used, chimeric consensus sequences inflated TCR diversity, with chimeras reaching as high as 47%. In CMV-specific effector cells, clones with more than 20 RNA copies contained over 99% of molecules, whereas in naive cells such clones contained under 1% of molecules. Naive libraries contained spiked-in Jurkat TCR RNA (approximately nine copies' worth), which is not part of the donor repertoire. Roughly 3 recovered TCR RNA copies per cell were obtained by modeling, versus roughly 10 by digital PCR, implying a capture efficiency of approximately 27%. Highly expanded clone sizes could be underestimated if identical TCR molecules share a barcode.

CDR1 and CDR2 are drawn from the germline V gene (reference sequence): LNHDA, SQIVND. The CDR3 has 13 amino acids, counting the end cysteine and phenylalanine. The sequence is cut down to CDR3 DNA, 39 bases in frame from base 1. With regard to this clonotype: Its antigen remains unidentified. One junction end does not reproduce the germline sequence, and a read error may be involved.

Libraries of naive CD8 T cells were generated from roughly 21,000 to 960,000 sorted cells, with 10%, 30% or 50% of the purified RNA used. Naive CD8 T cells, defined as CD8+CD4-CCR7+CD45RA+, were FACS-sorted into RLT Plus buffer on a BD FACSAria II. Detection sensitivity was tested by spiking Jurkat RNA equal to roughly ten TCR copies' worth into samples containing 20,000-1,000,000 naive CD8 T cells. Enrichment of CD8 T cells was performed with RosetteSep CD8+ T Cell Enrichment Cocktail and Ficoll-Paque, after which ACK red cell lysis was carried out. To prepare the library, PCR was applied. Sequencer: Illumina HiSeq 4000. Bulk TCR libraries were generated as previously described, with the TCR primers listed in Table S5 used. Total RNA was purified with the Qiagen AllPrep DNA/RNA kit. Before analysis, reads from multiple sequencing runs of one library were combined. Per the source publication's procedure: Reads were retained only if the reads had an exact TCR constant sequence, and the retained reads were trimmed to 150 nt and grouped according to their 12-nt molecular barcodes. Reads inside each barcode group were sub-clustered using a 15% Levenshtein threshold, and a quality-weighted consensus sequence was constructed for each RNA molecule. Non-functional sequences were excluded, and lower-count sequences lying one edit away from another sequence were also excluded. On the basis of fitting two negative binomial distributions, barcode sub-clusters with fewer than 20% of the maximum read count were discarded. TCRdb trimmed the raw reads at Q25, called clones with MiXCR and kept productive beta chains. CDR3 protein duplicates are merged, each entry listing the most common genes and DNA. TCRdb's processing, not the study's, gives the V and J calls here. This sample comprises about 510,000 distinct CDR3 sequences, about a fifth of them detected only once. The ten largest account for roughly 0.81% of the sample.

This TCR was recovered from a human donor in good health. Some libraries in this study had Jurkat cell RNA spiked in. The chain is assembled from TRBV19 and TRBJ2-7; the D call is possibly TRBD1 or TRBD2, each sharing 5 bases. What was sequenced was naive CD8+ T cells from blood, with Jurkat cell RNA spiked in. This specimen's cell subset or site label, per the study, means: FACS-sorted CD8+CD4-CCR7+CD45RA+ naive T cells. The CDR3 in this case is CAGSPGSSYEQYF. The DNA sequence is TGTGCCGGTAGCCCAGGGAGCTCCTACGAGCAGTACTTC.